The clone carrying this TCR beta chain appeared many times. Its antigen remains unknown. The ends were cut back, 6 bases at V and 9 bases at J, with 9 bases in the middle. This CDR3 region has 11 residues. Germline CDR1 MNHNS, CDR2 SASEGT. The test was conducted at deep level. Using immunoSEQ multiplex PCR, the repertoire was profiled, and TCRdb retains in-frame clones only, with some absent. Among under 1,100,000 clones, around 76% were seen once, and the ten largest hold 1.4%. This sample stems from a study of shared clonotypes between healthy human individuals. Study results and limitations: With a handful of donors compared, 4.5% to 6.5% of naive CD4 clonotypes were shared. A small donor pool kept down the genetic and exposure-history diversity that was represented. Sorted-subset sequencing was shown by rarefaction to be incomplete despite large depth.

Sample: memory CD4+ T cells sorted from blood. The subset denotes: CD45RA-negative fraction. This clonotype was obtained from a man aged 18 to 30 in good health. This chain uses TRBV6-1 with TRBJ1-5; D is unclear. Here the CDR3 DNA reads TGTGCCAGCAGCGAAAAGGGGCCCCAGCATTTT. Protein sequence: CASSEKGPQHF.